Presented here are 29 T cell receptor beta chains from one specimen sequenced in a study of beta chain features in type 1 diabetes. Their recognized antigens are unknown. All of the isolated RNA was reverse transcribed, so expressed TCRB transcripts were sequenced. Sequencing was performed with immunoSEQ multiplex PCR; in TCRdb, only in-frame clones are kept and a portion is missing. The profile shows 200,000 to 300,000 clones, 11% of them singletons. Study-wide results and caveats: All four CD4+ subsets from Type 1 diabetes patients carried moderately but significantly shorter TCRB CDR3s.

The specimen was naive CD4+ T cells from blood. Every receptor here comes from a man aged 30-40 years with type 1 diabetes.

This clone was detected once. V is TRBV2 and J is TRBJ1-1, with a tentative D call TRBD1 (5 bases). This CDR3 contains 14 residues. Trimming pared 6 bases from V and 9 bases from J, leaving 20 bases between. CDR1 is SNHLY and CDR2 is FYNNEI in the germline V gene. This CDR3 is CASRDPRTGTKAFF. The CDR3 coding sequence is TGTGCCAGCAGAGACCCAAGAACCGGGACTAAAGCTTTCTTT.

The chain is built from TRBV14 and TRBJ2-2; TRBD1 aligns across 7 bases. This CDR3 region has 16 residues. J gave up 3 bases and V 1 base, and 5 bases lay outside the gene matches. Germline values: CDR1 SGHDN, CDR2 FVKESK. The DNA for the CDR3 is TGTGCCAGCAGCCAAGTGGCAGGGGGATACACCGGGGAGCTGTTTTTT. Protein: CASSQVAGGYTGELFF.

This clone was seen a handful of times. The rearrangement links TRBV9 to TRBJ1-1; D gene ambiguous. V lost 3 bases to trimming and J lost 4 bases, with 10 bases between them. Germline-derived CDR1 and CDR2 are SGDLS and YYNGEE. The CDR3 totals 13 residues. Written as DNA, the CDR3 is TGTGCCAGCAGCGATTATCGGGGCACTGAAGCTTTCTTT. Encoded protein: CASSDYRGTEAFF.

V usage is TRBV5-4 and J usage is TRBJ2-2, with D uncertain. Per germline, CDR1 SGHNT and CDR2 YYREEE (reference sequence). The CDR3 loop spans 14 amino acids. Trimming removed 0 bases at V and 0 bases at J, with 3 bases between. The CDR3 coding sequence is TGTGCCAGCAGCTTGGCAACGAACACCGGGGAGCTGTTTTTT. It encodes CASSLATNTGELFF.

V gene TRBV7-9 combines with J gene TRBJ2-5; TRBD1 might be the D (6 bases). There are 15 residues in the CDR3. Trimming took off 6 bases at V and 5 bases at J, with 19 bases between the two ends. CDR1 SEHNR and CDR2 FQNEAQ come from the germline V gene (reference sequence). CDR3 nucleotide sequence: TGTGCCAGCAGTTTCGGGACACGCCGGCGGGAGACCCAGTACTTC. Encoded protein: CASSFGTRRRETQYF. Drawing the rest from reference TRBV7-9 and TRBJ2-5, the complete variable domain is DTGVSQNPRHKITKRGQNVTFRCDPISEHNRLYWYRQTLGQGPEFLTYFQNEAQLEKSRLLSDRFSAERPKGSFSTLEIQRTEQGDSAMYLCASSFGTRRRETQYFGPGTRLLVL.

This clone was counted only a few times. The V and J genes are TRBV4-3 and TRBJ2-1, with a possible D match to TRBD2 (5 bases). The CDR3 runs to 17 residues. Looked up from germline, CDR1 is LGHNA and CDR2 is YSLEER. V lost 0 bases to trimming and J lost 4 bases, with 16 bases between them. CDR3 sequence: CASSQEMTKGEYNEQFF. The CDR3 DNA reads TGCGCCAGCAGCCAAGAAATGACAAAGGGAGAATACAATGAGCAGTTCTTC.

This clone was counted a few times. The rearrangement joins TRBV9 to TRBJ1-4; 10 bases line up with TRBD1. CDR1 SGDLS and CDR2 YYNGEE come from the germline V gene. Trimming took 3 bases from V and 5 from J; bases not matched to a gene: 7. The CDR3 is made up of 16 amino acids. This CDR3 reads CASSGRDRGLNEKLFF. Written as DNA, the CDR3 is TGTGCCAGCAGCGGACGGGACAGGGGCCTCAATGAAAAACTGTTTTTT.

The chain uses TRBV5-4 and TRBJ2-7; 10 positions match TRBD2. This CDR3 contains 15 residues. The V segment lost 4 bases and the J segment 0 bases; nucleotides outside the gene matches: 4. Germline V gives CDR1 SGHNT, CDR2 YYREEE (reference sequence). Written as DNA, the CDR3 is TGTGCCAGCAGCCAGGGACTAGCGAACTCCTACGAGCAGTACTTC. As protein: CASSQGLANSYEQYF.

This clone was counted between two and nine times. In DNA form, the CDR3 reads TGTGCCAGCAGCGTCCCGCGGGGGGGTTACAATGAGCAGTTCTTC. Translation gives CASSVPRGGYNEQFF. The chain carries TRBV7-3 and TRBJ2-1; TRBD2 aligns across 9 bases. Germline CDR1 reads SGHTA; CDR2 reads FQGTGA. Trimming cost V 5 bases and J 4 bases; bases outside gene matches: 6. This CDR3 is built from 15 residues. Full variable domain (remainder filled in from reference TRBV7-3 and TRBJ2-1): GAGVSQTPSNKVTEKGKYVELRCDPISGHTALYWYRQSLGQGPEFLIYFQGTGAADDSGLPNDRFFAVRPEGSVSTLKIQRTERGDSAVYLCASSVPRGGYNEQFFGPGTRLTVL.

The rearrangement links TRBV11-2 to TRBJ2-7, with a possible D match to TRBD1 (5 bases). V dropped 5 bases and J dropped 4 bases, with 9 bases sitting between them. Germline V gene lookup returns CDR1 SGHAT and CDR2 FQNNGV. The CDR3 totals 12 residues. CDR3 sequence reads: CASSPQGYEQYF. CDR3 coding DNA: TGTGCCAGCAGCCCCCAGGGATACGAGCAGTACTTC.

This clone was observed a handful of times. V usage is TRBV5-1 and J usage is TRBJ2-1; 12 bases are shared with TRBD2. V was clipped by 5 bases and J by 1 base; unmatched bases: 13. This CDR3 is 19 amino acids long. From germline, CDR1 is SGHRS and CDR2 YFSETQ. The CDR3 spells CASRPTTSGGTRSYNEQFF. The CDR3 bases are TGCGCCAGCAGGCCAACCACTAGCGGGGGGACCAGATCCTACAATGAGCAGTTCTTC.

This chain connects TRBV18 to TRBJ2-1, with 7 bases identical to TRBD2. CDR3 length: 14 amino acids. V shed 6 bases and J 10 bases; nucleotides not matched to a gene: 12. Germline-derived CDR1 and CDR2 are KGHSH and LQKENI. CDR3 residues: CASSPGTLREEQFF. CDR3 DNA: TGTGCCAGCTCCCCCGGGACCCTGCGGGAGGAGCAGTTCTTC.

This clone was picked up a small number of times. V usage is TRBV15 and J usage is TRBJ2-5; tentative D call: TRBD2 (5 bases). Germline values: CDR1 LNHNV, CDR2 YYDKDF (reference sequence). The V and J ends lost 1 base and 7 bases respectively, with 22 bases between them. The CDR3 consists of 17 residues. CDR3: CATSRGLNSVQDGTQYF. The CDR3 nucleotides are TGTGCCACCAGCAGAGGATTGAATAGCGTGCAGGACGGGACCCAGTACTTC.

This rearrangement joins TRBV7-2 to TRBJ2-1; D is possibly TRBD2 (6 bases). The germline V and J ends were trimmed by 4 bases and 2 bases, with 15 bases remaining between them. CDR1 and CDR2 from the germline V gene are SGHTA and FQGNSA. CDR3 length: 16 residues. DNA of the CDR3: TGTGCCAGCAGCTCAGCGGGTAGCGCGACCTACAATGAGCAGTTCTTC. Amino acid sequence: CASSSAGSATYNEQFF.

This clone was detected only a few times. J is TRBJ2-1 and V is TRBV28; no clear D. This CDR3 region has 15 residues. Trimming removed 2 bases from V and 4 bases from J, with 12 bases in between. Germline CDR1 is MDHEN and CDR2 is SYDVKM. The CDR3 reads CASSLRVLTYNEQFF. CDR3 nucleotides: TGTGCCAGCAGTTTAAGAGTTCTGACATACAATGAGCAGTTCTTC.

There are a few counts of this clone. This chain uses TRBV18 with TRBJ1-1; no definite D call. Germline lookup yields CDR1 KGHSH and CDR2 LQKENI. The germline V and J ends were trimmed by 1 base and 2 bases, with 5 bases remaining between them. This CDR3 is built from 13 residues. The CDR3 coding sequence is TGTGCCAGCTCACCACTCCCAAACACTGAAGCTTTCTTT. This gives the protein CASSPLPNTEAFF. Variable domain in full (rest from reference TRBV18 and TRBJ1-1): NAGVMQNPRHLVRRRGQEARLRCSPMKGHSHVYWYRQLPEEGLKFMVYLQKENIIDESGMPKERFSAEFPKEGPSILRIQQVVRGDSAAYFCASSPLPNTEAFFGQGTRLTVV.

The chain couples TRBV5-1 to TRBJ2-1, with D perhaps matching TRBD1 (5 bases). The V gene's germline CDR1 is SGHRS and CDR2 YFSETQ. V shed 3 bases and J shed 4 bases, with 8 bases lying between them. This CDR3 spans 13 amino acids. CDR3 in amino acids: CASSSDTYNEQFF. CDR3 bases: TGCGCCAGCAGCTCGGACACATACAATGAGCAGTTCTTC.

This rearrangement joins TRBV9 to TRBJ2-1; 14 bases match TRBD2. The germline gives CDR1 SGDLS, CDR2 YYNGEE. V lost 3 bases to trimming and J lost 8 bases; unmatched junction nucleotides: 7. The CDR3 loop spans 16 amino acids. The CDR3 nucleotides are TGTGCCAGCAGCGGATCCGGGACTAGCGGGGGCTATGAGCAGTTCTTC. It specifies CASSGSGTSGGYEQFF.

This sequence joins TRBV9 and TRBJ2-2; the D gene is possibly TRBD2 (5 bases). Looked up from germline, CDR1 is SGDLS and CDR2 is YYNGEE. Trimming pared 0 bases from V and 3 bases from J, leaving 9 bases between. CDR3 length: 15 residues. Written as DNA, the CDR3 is TGTGCCAGCAGCGTAGGCGGGTTCGACACCGGGGAGCTGTTTTTT. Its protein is CASSVGGFDTGELFF.

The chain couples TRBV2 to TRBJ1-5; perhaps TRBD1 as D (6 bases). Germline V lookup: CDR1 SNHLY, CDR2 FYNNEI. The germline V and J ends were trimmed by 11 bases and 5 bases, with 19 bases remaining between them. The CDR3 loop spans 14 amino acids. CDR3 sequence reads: CASREDSFDQPQHF. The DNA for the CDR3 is TGTGCCTCCCGAGAGGACAGTTTTGATCAGCCCCAGCATTTT.

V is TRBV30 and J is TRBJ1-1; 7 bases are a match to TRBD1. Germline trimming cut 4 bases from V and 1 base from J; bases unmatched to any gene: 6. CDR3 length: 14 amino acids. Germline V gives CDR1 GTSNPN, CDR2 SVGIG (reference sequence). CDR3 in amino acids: CAWNSYRGNTEAFF. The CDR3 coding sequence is TGTGCCTGGAATTCCTACAGGGGGAACACTGAAGCTTTCTTT.

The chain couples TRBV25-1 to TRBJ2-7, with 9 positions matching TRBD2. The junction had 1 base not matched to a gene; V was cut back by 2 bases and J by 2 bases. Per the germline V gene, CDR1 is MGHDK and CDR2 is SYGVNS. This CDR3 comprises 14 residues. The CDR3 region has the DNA TGTGCCAGCAGTGAAGAGCGGGGGGCCTACGAGCAGTACTTC. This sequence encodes CASSEERGAYEQYF.

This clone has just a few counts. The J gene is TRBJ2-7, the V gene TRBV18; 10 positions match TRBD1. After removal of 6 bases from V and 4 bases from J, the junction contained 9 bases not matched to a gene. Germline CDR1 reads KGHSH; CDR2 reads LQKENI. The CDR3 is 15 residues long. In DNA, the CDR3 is TGTGCCAGCTCCCCTGGGACAGGGGTGCAGTACGAGCAGTACTTC. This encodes CASSPGTGVQYEQYF.

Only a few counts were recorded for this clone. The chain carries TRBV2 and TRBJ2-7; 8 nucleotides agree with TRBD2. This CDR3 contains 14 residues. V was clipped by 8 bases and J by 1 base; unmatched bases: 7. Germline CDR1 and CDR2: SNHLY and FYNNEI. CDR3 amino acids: CASLTSGGSYEQYF. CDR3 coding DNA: TGTGCCAGCCTCACAAGCGGGGGTTCCTACGAGCAGTACTTC.

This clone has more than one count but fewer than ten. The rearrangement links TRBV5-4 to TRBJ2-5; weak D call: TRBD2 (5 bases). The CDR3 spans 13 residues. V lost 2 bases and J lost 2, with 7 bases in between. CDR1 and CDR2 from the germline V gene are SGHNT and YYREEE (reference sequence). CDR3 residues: CASSFGVQETQYF. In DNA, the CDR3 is TGTGCCAGCAGCTTCGGGGTACAAGAGACCCAGTACTTC.

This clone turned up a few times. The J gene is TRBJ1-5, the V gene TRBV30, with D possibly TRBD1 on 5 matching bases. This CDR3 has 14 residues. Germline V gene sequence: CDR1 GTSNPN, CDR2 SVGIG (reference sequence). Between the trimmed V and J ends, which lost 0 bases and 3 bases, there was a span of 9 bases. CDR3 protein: CAWSVGHFNQPQHF. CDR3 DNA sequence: TGTGCCTGGAGTGTTGGACACTTCAATCAGCCCCAGCATTTT.

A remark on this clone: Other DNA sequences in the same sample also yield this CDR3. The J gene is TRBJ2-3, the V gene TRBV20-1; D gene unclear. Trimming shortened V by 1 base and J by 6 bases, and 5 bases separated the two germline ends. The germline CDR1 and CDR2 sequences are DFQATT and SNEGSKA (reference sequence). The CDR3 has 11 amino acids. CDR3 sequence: CSARARDTQYF. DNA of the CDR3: TGCAGTGCTAGAGCTCGGGATACGCAGTATTTT.

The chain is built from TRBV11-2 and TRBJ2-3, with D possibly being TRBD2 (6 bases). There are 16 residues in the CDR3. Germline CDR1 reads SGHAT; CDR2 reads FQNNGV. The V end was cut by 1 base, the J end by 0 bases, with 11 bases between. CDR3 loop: CASSLGIAVSTDTQYF. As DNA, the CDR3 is TGTGCCAGCAGCTTAGGAATAGCGGTGAGCACAGATACGCAGTATTTT. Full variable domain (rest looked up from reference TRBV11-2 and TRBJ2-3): EAGVAQSPRYKIIEKRQSVAFWCNPISGHATLYWYQQILGQGPKLLIQFQNNGVVDDSQLPKDRFSAERLKGVDSTLKIQPAKLEDSAVYLCASSLGIAVSTDTQYFGPGTRLTVL.

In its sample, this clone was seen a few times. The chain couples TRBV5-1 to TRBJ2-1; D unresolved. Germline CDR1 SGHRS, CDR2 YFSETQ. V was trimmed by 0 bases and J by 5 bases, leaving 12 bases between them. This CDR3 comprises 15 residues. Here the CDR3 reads CASSLGLVRNNEQFF. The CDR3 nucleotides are TGCGCCAGCAGCTTGGGGCTAGTAAGGAACAATGAGCAGTTCTTC.